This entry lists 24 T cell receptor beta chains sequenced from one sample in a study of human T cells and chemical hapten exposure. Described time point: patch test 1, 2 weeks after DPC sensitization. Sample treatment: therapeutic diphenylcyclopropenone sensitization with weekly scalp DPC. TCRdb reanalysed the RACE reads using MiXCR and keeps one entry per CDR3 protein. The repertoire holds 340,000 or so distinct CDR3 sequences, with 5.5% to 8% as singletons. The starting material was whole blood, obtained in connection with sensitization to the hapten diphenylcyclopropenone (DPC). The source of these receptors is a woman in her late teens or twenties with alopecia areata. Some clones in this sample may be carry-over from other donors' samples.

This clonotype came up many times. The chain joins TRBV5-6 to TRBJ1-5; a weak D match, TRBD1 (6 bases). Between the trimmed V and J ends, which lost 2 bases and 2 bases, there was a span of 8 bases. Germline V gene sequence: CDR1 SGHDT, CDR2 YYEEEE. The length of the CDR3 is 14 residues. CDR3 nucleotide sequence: TGTGCCAGCAGCTTCAGGGGAGGCAATCAGCCCCAGCATTTT. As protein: CASSFRGGNQPQHF.

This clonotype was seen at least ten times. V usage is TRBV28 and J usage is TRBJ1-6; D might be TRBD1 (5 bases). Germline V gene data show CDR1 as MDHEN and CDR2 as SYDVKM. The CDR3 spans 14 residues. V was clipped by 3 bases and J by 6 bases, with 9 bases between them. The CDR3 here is CASSLRQTNSPLHF. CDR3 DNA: TGTGCCAGCAGTTTGAGACAGACTAATTCACCCCTCCACTTT.

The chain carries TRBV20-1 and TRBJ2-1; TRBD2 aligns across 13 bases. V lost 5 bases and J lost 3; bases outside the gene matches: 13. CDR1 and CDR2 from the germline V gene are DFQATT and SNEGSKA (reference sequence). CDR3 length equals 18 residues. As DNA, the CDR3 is TGCAGTGCTCCTACTAGCGGGGGGGCGGAGTCCTTCTACAATGAGCAGTTCTTC. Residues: CSAPTSGGAESFYNEQFF.

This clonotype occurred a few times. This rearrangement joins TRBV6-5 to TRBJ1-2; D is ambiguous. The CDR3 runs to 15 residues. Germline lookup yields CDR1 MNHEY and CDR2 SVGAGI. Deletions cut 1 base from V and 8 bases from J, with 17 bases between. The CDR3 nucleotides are TGTGCCAGCAGTTACTTGGTCAAGCACCGAGGAGGCTACACCTTC. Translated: CASSYLVKHRGGYTF.

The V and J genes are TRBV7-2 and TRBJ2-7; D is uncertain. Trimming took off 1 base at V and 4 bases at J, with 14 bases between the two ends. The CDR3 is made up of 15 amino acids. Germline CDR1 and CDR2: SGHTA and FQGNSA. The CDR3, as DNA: TGTGCCAGCAGCTTAGAACGGCCGGTGCCTTACGAGCAGTACTTC. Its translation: CASSLERPVPYEQYF.

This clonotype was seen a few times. This chain's CDR3 is CSVLGHNRGLGEQFF. CDR3 sequence (DNA): TGCAGCGTTCTGGGGCATAACAGGGGTTTGGGGGAGCAGTTCTTC. V and J are TRBV29-1 and TRBJ2-1; 7 bases map to TRBD1. The CDR3 contains 15 residues. V was pared by 5 bases and J by 10 bases, with 17 bases of the junction left unmatched. Germline CDR1 and CDR2: SQVTM and ANQGSEA.

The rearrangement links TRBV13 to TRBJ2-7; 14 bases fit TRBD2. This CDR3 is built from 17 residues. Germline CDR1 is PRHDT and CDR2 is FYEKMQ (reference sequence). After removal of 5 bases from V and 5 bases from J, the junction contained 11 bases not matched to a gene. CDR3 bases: TGTGCCAGCAGCGCCGGGACTAGCGGGGGTCTTAATCACGAGCAGTACTTC. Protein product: CASSAGTSGGLNHEQYF.

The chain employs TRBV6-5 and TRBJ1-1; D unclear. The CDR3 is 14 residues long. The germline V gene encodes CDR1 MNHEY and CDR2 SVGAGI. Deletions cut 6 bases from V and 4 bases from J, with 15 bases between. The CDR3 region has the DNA TGTGCCAGCAGCCTTAGTGGGGTACCCACTGAAGCTTTCTTT. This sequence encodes CASSLSGVPTEAFF.

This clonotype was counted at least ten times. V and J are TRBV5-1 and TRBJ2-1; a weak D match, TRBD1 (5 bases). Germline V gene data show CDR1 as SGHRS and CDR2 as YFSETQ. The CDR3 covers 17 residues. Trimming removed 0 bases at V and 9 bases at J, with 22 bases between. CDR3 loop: CASSLGPTGARVSEQFF. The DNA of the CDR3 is TGCGCCAGCAGCTTGGGGCCCACTGGGGCCAGGGTTAGTGAGCAGTTCTTC.

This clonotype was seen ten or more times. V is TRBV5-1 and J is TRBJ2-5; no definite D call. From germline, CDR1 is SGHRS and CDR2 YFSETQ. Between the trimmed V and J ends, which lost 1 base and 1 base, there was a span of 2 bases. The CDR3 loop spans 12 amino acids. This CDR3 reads CASSLIQETQYF. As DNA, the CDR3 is TGCGCCAGCAGCTTGATCCAAGAGACCCAGTACTTC.

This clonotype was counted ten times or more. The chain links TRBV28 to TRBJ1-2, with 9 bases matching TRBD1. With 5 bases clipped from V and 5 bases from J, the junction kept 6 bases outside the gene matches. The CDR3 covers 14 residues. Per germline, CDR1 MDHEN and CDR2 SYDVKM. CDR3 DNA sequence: TGTGCCAGCAGTCCGGGACAGGGAGTTTATGGCTACACCTTC. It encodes CASSPGQGVYGYTF.

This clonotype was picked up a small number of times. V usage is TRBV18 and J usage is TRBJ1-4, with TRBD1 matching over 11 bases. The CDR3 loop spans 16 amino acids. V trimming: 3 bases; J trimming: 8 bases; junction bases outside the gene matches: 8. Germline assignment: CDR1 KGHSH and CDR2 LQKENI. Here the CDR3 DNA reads TGTGCCAGCTCACCGCCCTGGACAGGGGGCAGGGAAAAACTGTTTTTT. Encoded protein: CASSPPWTGGREKLFF.

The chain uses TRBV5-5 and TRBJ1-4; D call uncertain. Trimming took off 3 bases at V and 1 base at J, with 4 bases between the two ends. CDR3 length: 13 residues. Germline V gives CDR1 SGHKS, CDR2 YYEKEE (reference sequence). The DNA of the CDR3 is TGTGCCAGCAGCTCCTTAACTAATGAAAAACTGTTTTTT. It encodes CASSSLTNEKLFF.

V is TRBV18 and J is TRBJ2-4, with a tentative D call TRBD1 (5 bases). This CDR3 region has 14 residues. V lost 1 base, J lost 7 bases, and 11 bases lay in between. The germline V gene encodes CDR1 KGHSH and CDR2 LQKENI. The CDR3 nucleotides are TGTGCCAGCTCACCACAGGGAAAGGGGAACATTCAGTACTTC. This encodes CASSPQGKGNIQYF.

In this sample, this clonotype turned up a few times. CDR3 sequence reads: CASTPSLVIGWEDTQYF. The CDR3 DNA reads TGTGCCAGCACCCCATCCCTCGTCATTGGTTGGGAAGATACGCAGTATTTT. V and J are TRBV4-2 and TRBJ2-3; no reliable D call. CDR3 length: 17 amino acids. The germline CDR1 and CDR2 sequences are LGHNA and YNFKEQ. The V and J ends lost 7 bases and 5 bases respectively, with 25 bases between them.

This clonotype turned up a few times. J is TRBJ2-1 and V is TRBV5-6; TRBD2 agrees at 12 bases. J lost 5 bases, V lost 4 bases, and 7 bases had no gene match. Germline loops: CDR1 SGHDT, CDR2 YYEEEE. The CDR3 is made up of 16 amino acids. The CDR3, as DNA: TGTGCCAGCAGCCTCCGACTAGCGGGGGATCACAATGAGCAGTTCTTC. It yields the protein CASSLRLAGDHNEQFF.

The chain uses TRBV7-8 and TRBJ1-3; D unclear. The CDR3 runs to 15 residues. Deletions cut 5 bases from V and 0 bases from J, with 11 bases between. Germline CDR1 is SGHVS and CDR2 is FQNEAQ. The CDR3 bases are TGTGCCAGCAGCCGCCCGACGGACTCTGGAAACACCATATATTTT. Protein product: CASSRPTDSGNTIYF. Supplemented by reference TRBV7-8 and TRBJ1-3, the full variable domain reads GAGVSQSPRYKVAKRGQDVALRCDPISGHVSLFWYQQALGQGPEFLTYFQNEAQLDKSGLPSDRFFAERPEGSVSTLKIQRTQQEDSAVYLCASSRPTDSGNTIYFGEGSWLTVV.

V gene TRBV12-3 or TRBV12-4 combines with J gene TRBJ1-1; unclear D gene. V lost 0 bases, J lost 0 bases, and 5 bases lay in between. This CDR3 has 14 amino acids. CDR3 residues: CASSLAPMNTEAFF. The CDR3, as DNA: TGTGCCAGCAGTTTAGCCCCCATGAACACTGAAGCTTTCTTT.

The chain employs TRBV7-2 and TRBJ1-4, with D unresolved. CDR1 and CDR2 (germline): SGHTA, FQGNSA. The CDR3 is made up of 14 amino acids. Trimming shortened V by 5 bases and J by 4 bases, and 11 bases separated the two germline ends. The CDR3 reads CASSPGRGNEKLFF. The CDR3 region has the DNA TGTGCCAGCAGCCCAGGCCGGGGTAATGAAAAACTGTTTTTT.

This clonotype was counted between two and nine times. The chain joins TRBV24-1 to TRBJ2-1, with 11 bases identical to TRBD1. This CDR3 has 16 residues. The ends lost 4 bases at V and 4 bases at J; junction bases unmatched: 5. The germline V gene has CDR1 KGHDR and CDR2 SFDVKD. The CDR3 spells CATSDQDRGQYNEQFF. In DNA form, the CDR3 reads TGTGCCACCAGTGACCAGGACAGGGGGCAGTACAATGAGCAGTTCTTC.

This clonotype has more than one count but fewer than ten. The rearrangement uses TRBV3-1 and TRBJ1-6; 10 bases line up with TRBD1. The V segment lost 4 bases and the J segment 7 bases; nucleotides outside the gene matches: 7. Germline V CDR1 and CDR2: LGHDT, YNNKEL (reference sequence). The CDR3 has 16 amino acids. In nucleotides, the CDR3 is TGTGCCAGCAGCCGGACAGGGGGGGGTATAAATTCACCCCTCCACTTT. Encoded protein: CASSRTGGGINSPLHF.

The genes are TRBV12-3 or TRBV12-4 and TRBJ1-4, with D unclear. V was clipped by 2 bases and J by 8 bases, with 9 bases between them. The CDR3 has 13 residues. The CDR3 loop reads CASSLRGREKLFF. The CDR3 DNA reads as TGTGCCAGCAGTTTACGAGGGAGGGAAAAACTGTTTTTT.

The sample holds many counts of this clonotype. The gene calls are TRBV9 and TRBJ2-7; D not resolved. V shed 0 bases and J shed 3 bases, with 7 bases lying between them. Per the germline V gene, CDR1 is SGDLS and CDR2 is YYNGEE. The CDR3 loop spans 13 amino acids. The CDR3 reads CASSVGQNYEQYF. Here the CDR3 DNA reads TGTGCCAGCAGCGTAGGACAAAACTACGAGCAGTACTTC.

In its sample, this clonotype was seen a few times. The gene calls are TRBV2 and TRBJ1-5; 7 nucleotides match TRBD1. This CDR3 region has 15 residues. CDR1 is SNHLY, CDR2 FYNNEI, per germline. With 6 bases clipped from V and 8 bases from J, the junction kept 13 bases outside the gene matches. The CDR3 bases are TGTGCCAGCAGCCCTGACGGACAGGCCTGGGAGCCCCAGCATTTT. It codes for CASSPDGQAWEPQHF.